This T cell receptor (beta chain) is from a study of CD8+ T cells in alopecia areata (dated by TCRdb to 2017 to 2018). Study-level background: High-throughput TCRbeta sequencing was used to examine T cell clonal expansion in alopecia areata in both the C3H/HeJ mouse model and human patients. In humans, TCRbeta sequencing was performed on scalp tissue and on sorted CD4+ and CD8+ peripheral blood T cells from healthy controls and from patients with patchy or totalis/universalis alopecia areata. RNA was extracted with the PAXgene miRNA kit for fixed scalp, the miRNeasy kit for PBMCs, and the RNeasy kit for mouse skin. Scalp clonality was compared among normal scalp (n=4), patchy alopecia areata scalp (n=8), and alopecia totalis/universalis scalp (n=8). immunoSEQ multiplex PCR using 35 Vbeta forward primers and 13 Jbeta reverse primers was used to amplify TCRbeta CDR3 regions. Broad study findings and their caveats: Scalp TCR repertoire analysis is complicated because resident alphabeta T cells in normal human skin are also sequenced, whereas mouse skin is dominated by gammadelta T cells. Compared with mice, TCR sequences shared between patients were less clear, possibly partly because of HLA diversity across the patient population. Compared with normal scalp, lesional scalp had higher clonality and more expanded CD8+ clones, particularly in alopecia totalis/universalis, a pattern that suggests antigenic drive.

The library was prepared using the immunoSEQ multiplex PCR assay. RNA was extracted from all samples and reverse transcribed into cDNA, which served as template for TCR sequencing. First-strand cDNA was synthesized using SuperScript III with a 2:1 mix of oligo-dT and random hexamers. A synthetic immune receptor repertoire was used to gauge amplification bias, and whatever bias remained was removed computationally. In the authors' own workflow: After raw reads were preprocessed to remove errors, the CDR3 was defined following IMGT conventions as running from the conserved cysteine to phenylalanine. Clonality was computed by normalizing Shannon entropy by log2 of the number of productive unique TCRs and subtracting the result from 1. CD4 or CD8 identity of scalp clones was inferred by cross-referencing scalp TCRbeta sequences with sorted blood CD4 and CD8 repertoires. The table comes from immuneACCESS by way of TCRdb, which keeps in-frame sequences with V and J called. Part of the clones is missing from these tables; in studies checked, under half for an unresolved V gene and the rest for unknown reasons. The DNA was the basis for D and trimming; V, J and clone size are from that table. Across this sample there are about 14,000 clones, with roughly three fifths seen only once. The ten biggest clones cover approximately 3.6% of the sample.

This clone was counted between two and nine times. Its antigen remains undetermined. No per-base quality is available; no much larger clone lies one base away. In about five patients from the biomarker study, CD4+ cells were sorted further to obtain CD25+CD127- cells. Peripheral blood and lesional scalp punch biopsies were obtained from patients with alopecia areata. After PBMCs were isolated by density centrifugation and stained for CD3, CD4 and CD8, a FACSAria was used to sort CD4+ and CD8+ T cells. Untreated alopecia areata patients were recruited as part of a multicenter biomarker study. V and J lose 3 bases and 2 bases, and a span of 18 bases separates them. Taken from the germline V gene (reference sequence), the CDR1 and CDR2 loops are MNHEY and SMNVEV. Inclusive of the bounding cysteine and phenylalanine, the CDR3 is 17 residues long. Just the 51-base CDR3 DNA is kept, in frame starting at base 1.

The sequencing input was CD4+ Tregs sorted from blood. The rearranged segments are TRBV27 and TRBJ2-3, with an unclear D gene assignment. The TCR was taken from a human donor with alopecia areata. The sequence in DNA is TGTGCCAGCAGTTTTTCCCTGGGCCCGCCGTCCACAGATACGCAGTATTTT. It translates to CASSFSLGPPSTDTQYF.